The rows below give T cell receptor beta chains drawn from one sample of a study of T cells after yellow fever vaccination. One entry per CDR3 protein, called by TCRdb with MiXCR from the 5' RACE reads. The sample yields some 550,000 distinct CDR3 sequences, under 25% seen once. The source material was PBMCs, sampled 15 days after the yellow fever booster vaccination. These receptors were collected from a man in his thirties or forties who received the YFV17D yellow fever vaccine. Each CDR3 is given with its conserved first and last residue. Fields, in order: J gene, V gene, D gene, clone size, CDR3 protein, CDR3 DNA. The D gene is left open where the match is weak. Size is omitted from some rows. Given values are once, few, many or a class for expanded clones.

TRBJ2-7,TRBV5-5,TRBD1,-,CASSIDLGQGSYEQYF,TGTGCCAGCAGCATTGACCTTGGACAGGGCTCCTACGAGCAGTACTTC
TRBJ1-1,TRBV12-3/TRBV12-4,TRBD1,-,CASSLGTGLAFF,TGTGCCAGCAGTTTAGGGACAGGCTTAGCTTTCTTT
TRBJ2-7,TRBV9,-,-,CASSVDTMGEQYF,TGTGCCAGCAGCGTAGACACGATGGGCGAGCAGTACTTC
TRBJ2-7,TRBV23-1,-,few,CASSPDRKNTKQYF,TGCGCCAGCAGTCCCGACAGGAAGAACACCAAGCAGTACTTC
TRBJ1-1,TRBV29-1,-,few,CSVNVGVTEAFF,TGCAGCGTTAATGTTGGGGTCACTGAAGCTTTCTTT
TRBJ2-5,TRBV7-2,-,-,CASSLKMTGVRETQYF,TGTGCCAGCAGCTTAAAGATGACGGGAGTGCGGGAGACCCAGTACTTC
TRBJ1-5,TRBV23-1,-,-,CASSQKVAGRSGNRQPQHF,TGCGCCAGCAGTCAAAAGGTAGCAGGGCGGAGCGGGAATCGACAGCCCCAGCATTTT
TRBJ1-2,TRBV18,-,few,CASSPTQLDYYGYTF,TGTGCCAGCTCACCAACACAACTAGACTACTATGGCTACACCTTC
TRBJ2-2,TRBV15,-,-,CATSRLRRRGTGELFF,TGTGCCACCAGCAGACTCAGGAGGAGGGGCACCGGGGAGCTGTTTTTT
TRBJ1-5,TRBV20-1,TRBD1,-,CSAQDRAQPQHF,TGCAGTGCACAGGACAGGGCTCAGCCCCAGCATTTT
TRBJ2-7,TRBV7-2,TRBD2,few,CASSPTGGLVSYEQYF,TGTGCCAGCAGCCCGACGGGGGGGCTAGTATCCTACGAGCAGTACTTC
TRBJ2-3,TRBV11-3,-,-,CASSLEGGRDTQYF,TGTGCCAGCAGCTTAGAGGGTGGTCGAGATACGCAGTATTTT
TRBJ2-4,TRBV20-1,TRBD1,-,CCARVLGTGGHIQYF,TGCTGTGCTAGAGTCCTAGGGACAGGTGGACACATTCAGTACTTC
TRBJ2-7,TRBV2,-,many,CASSAHYEQYF,TGTGCCAGCAGCGCCCACTACGAGCAGTACTTC
TRBJ2-2,TRBV5-1,-,few,CASSFSVNTGELFF,TGCGCCAGCAGCTTTAGCGTAAACACCGGGGAGCTGTTTTTT
TRBJ2-7,TRBV7-2,TRBD2,few,CASSLGSGRVQRGEQYF,TGTGCCAGCAGCTTAGGTTCAGGGAGGGTTCAGCGAGGCGAGCAGTACTTC
TRBJ2-5,TRBV7-2,TRBD2,-,CASSLGLAGDWTDF,TGTGCCAGCAGCTTAGGACTAGCGGGAGACTGGACGGACTTC
TRBJ1-4,TRBV15,-,many,CATSRDPGANEKLFF,TGTGCCACCAGCAGAGATCCAGGGGCTAATGAAAAACTGTTTTTT
TRBJ2-5,TRBV29-1,-,few,CSVRQQGLGGSRETQYF,TGCAGCGTTCGCCAACAGGGGTTAGGCGGGAGCAGGGAGACCCAGTACTTC
TRBJ2-7,TRBV12-3/TRBV12-4,-,-,CASSLSQGIHEQYF,TGTGCCAGCAGTTTAAGCCAGGGGATCCACGAGCAGTACTTC
TRBJ2-2,TRBV12-3/TRBV12-4,TRBD1,-,CASRIYGTGGSGELFF,TGTGCCAGCAGAATTTACGGGACAGGGGGCAGCGGGGAGCTGTTTTTT
TRBJ1-2,TRBV20-1,TRBD1,-,CSAIGAGTAGDYGYTF,TGCAGTGCTATAGGGGCCGGGACAGCGGGTGATTATGGCTACACCTTC
TRBJ2-2,TRBV5-1,TRBD2,-,CASSFGLAGGPAGELFF,TGCGCCAGCAGCTTCGGACTAGCGGGAGGGCCAGCCGGGGAGCTGTTTTTT
TRBJ2-7,TRBV20-1,TRBD2,-,CSARPFLAGGPHEQYF,TGCAGTGCTAGACCCTTCCTAGCGGGAGGGCCCCACGAGCAGTACTTC
TRBJ2-7,TRBV7-9,-,-,CASSSLLGPVGSYEQYF,TGTGCCAGCAGCTCTCTCCTAGGACCTGTTGGGTCCTACGAGCAGTACTTC